This T cell receptor beta chain comes out of a study of T cell changes during pregnancy in multiple sclerosis (dated by TCRdb to about 2019). Regarding the complete study: Changes in the T cell repertoire over the course of pregnancy were examined in this study in women with multiple sclerosis.

A word on this clone: Its binding antigen is unknown. Within one base of it there is no much larger clone, and no base qualities were kept.

The library was made by the immunoSEQ multiplex PCR assay. TCRdb's version of the immuneACCESS table is confined to in-frame rearrangements and falls short of the full clone set. An unresolved V gene accounts for under half of the shortfall where checked; the remainder is of unknown origin. The sample records about 22,000 clones, under 90% of which are singletons. The ten largest clonotypes hold 7.6% of the sample. V gives up 3 bases and J gives up 5 bases, and the segment between their germline ends measures 25 bases. Reading from cysteine to phenylalanine, the CDR3 counts 18 amino acids. Only the CDR3 portion is preserved as DNA: 54 bases, with reading frame beginning at the first base. CDR1 and CDR2 are read off the germline V gene as SGHDN and FVKESK.

This sequence uses TRBV14 and TRBJ1-2; the D gene is possibly TRBD1, with 6 bases matching. The receptor comes from a female donor with multiple sclerosis, enrolled in a pregnancy study. The starting material was CD8+ T cells from peripheral blood mononuclear cells, obtained before pregnancy. CDR3 region: CASSHSQTGTRSRYGYTF. In nucleotides, the sequence is TGTGCCAGCAGCCACTCCCAAACCGGGACAAGATCTCGTTATGGCTACACCTTC. The CDR3, completed at both ends by the reference TRBV14 and TRBJ1-2 genes, gives the full variable domain EAGVTQFPSHSVIEKGQTVTLRCDPISGHDNLYWYRRVMGKEIKFLLHFVKESKQDESGMPNNRFLAERTGGTYSTLKVQPAELEDSGVYFCASSHSQTGTRSRYGYTFGSGTRLTVV.